A selection of T cell receptor beta chains follows, all from one sample in a study of T-cell reconstitution after alpha-beta-depleted transplantation in children. MiXCR, run by TCRdb on the PCR reads, gives a single entry per CDR3 protein. The profile shows about 160,000 distinct CDR3 sequences, 11% of them singletons. The specimen was PBMCs, collected before TCRalphabeta/CD19-depleted stem cell transplant. These TCRs come from a boy aged 2 to 9 with acute myeloid leukemia, due to receive a stem cell transplant. CDR3s include the opening cysteine and the closing phenylalanine or tryptophan. A D gene is named only where the DNA matches it firmly. Only some rows state a clone size, as once, few, many or a class for expanded clones.

cdr3_aa	cdr3_nt	v_call	j_call	d_call	cdr3_length	clone_size
CAIGRETYGYTF	TGTGCCATCGGTCGGGAAACCTATGGCTACACCTTC	TRBV10-3	TRBJ1-2	-	12	many
CARETRNSWERSSYNEQFF	TGTGCCAGAGAGACTAGAAATTCTTGGGAAAGAAGCTCCTACAATGAGCAGTTCTTC	TRBV19	TRBJ2-1	-	19	-
CATSRRTSEYQETQYF	TGTGCCACCAGCCGCAGGACTAGCGAGTACCAAGAGACCCAGTACTTC	TRBV15	TRBJ2-5	TRBD2	16	-
CASSLARINRDEQFF	TGTGCCAGCAGCTTAGCTCGAATCAACAGGGATGAGCAGTTCTTC	TRBV7-8	TRBJ2-1	-	15	many
CASNPRAAYDEKLFF	TGCGCCAGCAACCCAAGGGCCGCGTATGATGAAAAACTGTTTTTT	TRBV4-1	TRBJ1-4	-	15	many
CASSETDSRSSYNEQFF	TGCGCCAGCAGTGAGACGGACTCTCGGAGCTCCTACAATGAGCAGTTCTTC	TRBV10-1	TRBJ2-1	-	17	many
CASSQDNALTNTGELFF	TGTGCCAGCAGCCAAGATAATGCGCTGACGAACACCGGGGAGCTGTTTTTT	TRBV4-2	TRBJ2-2	-	17	many
CASSSTSGRSNEQFF	TGTGCCAGCAGCTCGACTAGCGGGAGGTCCAATGAGCAGTTCTTC	TRBV11-3	TRBJ2-1	TRBD2	15	many
CASSLVAGGPSDTQYF	TGTGCCAGCAGTCTCGTAGCGGGAGGGCCATCAGATACGCAGTATTTT	TRBV6-1	TRBJ2-3	TRBD2	16	many
CASSRNDRVQETQYF	TGTGCCAGCAGCCGAAACGACAGGGTCCAAGAGACCCAGTACTTC	TRBV5-5	TRBJ2-5	TRBD1	15	many
CASSLTGGVTDTQYF	TGCGCCAGCAGCTTGACTGGAGGAGTTACAGATACGCAGTATTTT	TRBV5-1	TRBJ2-3	-	15	many
CASSPTGGGTSTYTQYF	TGCGCCAGCAGCCCCACCGGGGGGGGGACGAGCACATATACGCAGTATTTT	TRBV5-1	TRBJ2-3	TRBD2	17	many
CSASTGANYEQYF	TGCAGTGCGTCGACAGGGGCCAACTACGAGCAGTACTTC	TRBV20-1	TRBJ2-7	TRBD1	13	many
CASSIGLAGAYNEQFF	TGTGCCAGCAGCATTGGGCTAGCGGGGGCCTACAATGAGCAGTTCTTC	TRBV5-5	TRBJ2-1	TRBD2	16	many
CSVATSGRYNEQFF	TGCAGTGTCGCGACTAGCGGGAGGTATAATGAGCAGTTCTTC	TRBV20-1	TRBJ2-1	TRBD2	14	-
CASSQTSGGRKNIQYF	TGCGCCAGCAGCCAAACTAGCGGGGGGCGAAAAAACATTCAGTACTTC	TRBV5-1	TRBJ2-4	TRBD2	16	many
CASSWSDRYTEAFF	TGTGCCAGCAGTTGGTCGGACAGGTACACTGAAGCTTTCTTT	TRBV27	TRBJ1-1	TRBD1	14	many
CSARAWNATGPTGELFF	TGCAGTGCTAGAGCCTGGAATGCGACAGGACCGACCGGGGAGCTGTTTTTT	TRBV20-1	TRBJ2-2	-	17	many
CASSLETSGRAWDTQYF	TGTGCCAGCAGCTTGGAGACTAGCGGGAGGGCCTGGGATACGCAGTATTTT	TRBV5-4	TRBJ2-3	TRBD2	17	-
CASSLGDRANIQYF	TGCGCCAGCAGCTTGGGGGACAGAGCCAACATTCAGTACTTC	TRBV5-1	TRBJ2-4	TRBD1	14	many
CASSPGLLDSYNEQFF	TGTGCCAGCAGCCCGGGACTACTTGACTCCTACAATGAGCAGTTCTTC	TRBV6-5	TRBJ2-1	TRBD2	16	many
CASSAGRTFEAFF	TGTGCCAGCAGCGCGGGACGGACTTTTGAAGCTTTCTTT	TRBV27	TRBJ1-1	-	13	many
CASSQDDPTEAFF	TGCGCCAGCAGCCAGGACGACCCCACTGAAGCTTTCTTT	TRBV4-1	TRBJ1-1	-	13	many
CSAKRGENNEQFF	TGCAGTGCTAAGCGGGGGGAAAACAATGAGCAGTTCTTC	TRBV20-1	TRBJ2-1	TRBD2	13	many
CASSLEIQGNSPLHF	TGCGCCAGCAGCTTGGAAATACAGGGAAATTCACCCCTCCACTTT	TRBV5-1	TRBJ1-6	-	15	many
CASSLVGGVAYNSPLHF	TGTGCCAGCAGCTTAGTGGGGGGAGTAGCCTATAATTCACCCCTCCACTTT	TRBV7-2	TRBJ1-6	-	17	many
CAWSGGSLNTEAFF	TGTGCCTGGAGCGGCGGCAGTTTGAACACTGAAGCTTTCTTT	TRBV30	TRBJ1-1	-	14	-
CSGAGGATDTQYF	TGCAGCGGGGCCGGGGGGGCGACAGATACGCAGTATTTT	TRBV29-1	TRBJ2-3	TRBD2	13	many
CASSESGTGGLYEQFF	TGTGCCAGCAGTGAGTCCGGGACAGGGGGCTTATATGAGCAGTTCTTC	TRBV25-1	TRBJ2-1	TRBD1	16	many
CASRGPLSGANVLTF	TGTGCCAGCAGGGGGCCCCTCTCTGGGGCCAACGTCCTGACTTTC	TRBV6-5	TRBJ2-6	-	15	many
CATSSQDTGELFF	TGTGCCACCAGCAGCCAAGACACCGGGGAGCTGTTTTTT	TRBV15	TRBJ2-2	-	13	many
CASSYSDGNTQYF	TGTGCCAGCAGTTACTCTGACGGCAATACGCAGTATTTT	TRBV6-5	TRBJ2-3	-	13	many
CATRTDTGELFF	TGTGCCACGAGGACCGACACCGGGGAGCTGTTTTTT	TRBV2	TRBJ2-2	-	12	many
CASSSANQPQHF	TGTGCCAGCAGCTCGGCGAACCAGCCCCAGCATTTT	TRBV7-9	TRBJ1-5	-	12	many
CSLDGRVRSDTQYF	TGCAGCCTGGACGGCAGGGTGAGGTCAGATACGCAGTATTTT	TRBV20-1	TRBJ2-3	-	14	many
CCARGGTPETGTIFNPYGYTF	TGCTGTGCTAGAGGGGGAACCCCCGAGACAGGGACCATCTTTAACCCCTATGGCTACACCTTC	TRBV20-1	TRBJ1-2	TRBD1	21	-
CASSATGTDTQYF	TGTGCCAGCAGTGCAACTGGCACAGATACGCAGTATTTT	TRBV27	TRBJ2-3	-	13	many
CASSFKAGGPYNEQFF	TGCGCCAGCAGCTTCAAAGCGGGAGGGCCCTACAATGAGCAGTTCTTC	TRBV5-1	TRBJ2-1	TRBD2	16	many
CASSLADRGNQPQHF	TGCGCCAGCAGCTTGGCTGACAGGGGCAATCAGCCCCAGCATTTT	TRBV5-1	TRBJ1-5	TRBD1	15	many
CASSHLAGGTDTQYF	TGCGCCAGCAGCCATCTAGCGGGAGGCACAGATACGCAGTATTTT	TRBV5-1	TRBJ2-3	TRBD2	15	many
CASSQEWAGGPTGELFF	TGTGCCAGCAGCCAAGAGTGGGCGGGAGGGCCCACCGGGGAGCTGTTTTTT	TRBV4-2	TRBJ2-2	TRBD2	17	many
CASSLGARGETQYF	TGCGCCAGCAGCTTGGGAGCCCGAGGGGAGACCCAGTACTTC	TRBV5-1	TRBJ2-5	-	14	many
CASTPGSRGRTDTQYF	TGTGCCAGCACCCCCGGGAGTAGGGGACGGACAGATACGCAGTATTTT	TRBV12-3/TRBV12-4	TRBJ2-3	-	16	many
CASSAASGQGARETQYF	TGTGCCAGCAGCGCGGCCTCCGGACAGGGGGCGCGAGAGACCCAGTACTTC	TRBV4-2	TRBJ2-5	TRBD1	17	many
CSAPTGGFLGELFF	TGCAGTGCTCCGACGGGAGGATTTCTAGGGGAGCTGTTTTTT	TRBV20-1	TRBJ2-2	TRBD2	14	many
CAGSREMNEKLFF	TGTGCCGGGTCCAGGGAGATGAATGAAAAACTGTTTTTT	TRBV2	TRBJ1-4	-	13	-
CSAGGWEESSYNEQFF	TGCAGTGCTGGGGGATGGGAGGAGAGCTCCTACAATGAGCAGTTCTTC	TRBV20-1	TRBJ2-1	-	16	many
CASSLRADNQLNSPLHF	TGCGCCAGCAGCTTGAGAGCAGATAACCAACTTAATTCACCCCTCCACTTT	TRBV5-1	TRBJ1-6	-	17	many
CASSLQGFNSPLHF	TGTGCCAGCAGTTTACAGGGCTTCAACTCACCCCTCCACTTT	TRBV12-3/TRBV12-4	TRBJ1-6	-	14	many
CASSVEGYEQFF	TGTGCCAGCAGCGTAGAGGGATATGAGCAGTTCTTC	TRBV9	TRBJ2-1	-	12	many
CASSFTGGEKLFF	TGTGCCAGCAGCTTCACAGGGGGCGAAAAACTGTTTTTT	TRBV7-3	TRBJ1-4	TRBD1	13	-
CSASSQGREKLFF	TGCAGTGCTAGTTCACAGGGGAGAGAAAAACTGTTTTTT	TRBV20-1	TRBJ1-4	TRBD1	13	many
CASSVGGSGELFF	TGTGCCAGCAGTGTCGGGGGGTCCGGGGAGCTGTTTTTT	TRBV6-1	TRBJ2-2	TRBD2	13	many
CASSSISRRVDTQYF	TGTGCCAGCAGCTCTATATCTAGGAGGGTAGATACGCAGTATTTT	TRBV7-8	TRBJ2-3	-	15	-
CASSLGGTGANVLTF	TGTGCCAGCAGCTTAGGGGGTACTGGGGCCAACGTCCTGACTTTC	TRBV7-3	TRBJ2-6	-	15	many
CASRLGQTGGKLEAFF	TGTGCAAGTCGCTTAGGCCAGACAGGGGGAAAATTGGAAGCTTTCTTT	TRBV12-2	TRBJ1-1	-	16	-